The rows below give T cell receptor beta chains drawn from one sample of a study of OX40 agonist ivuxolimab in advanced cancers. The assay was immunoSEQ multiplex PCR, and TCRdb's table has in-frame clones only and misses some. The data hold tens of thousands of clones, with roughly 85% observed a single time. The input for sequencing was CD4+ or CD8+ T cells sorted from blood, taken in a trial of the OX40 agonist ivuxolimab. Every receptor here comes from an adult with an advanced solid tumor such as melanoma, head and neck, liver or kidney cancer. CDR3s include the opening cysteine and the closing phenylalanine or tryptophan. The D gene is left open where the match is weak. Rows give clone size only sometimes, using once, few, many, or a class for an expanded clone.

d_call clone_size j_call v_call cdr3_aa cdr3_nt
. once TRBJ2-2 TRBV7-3 CASSLGHTGELFF TGTGCCAGCAGCTTAGGACATACCGGGGAGCTGTTTTTT
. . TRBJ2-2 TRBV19 CASSIESTGELFF TGTGCCAGTAGTATAGAGAGTACCGGGGAGCTGTTTTTT
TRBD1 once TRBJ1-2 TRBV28 CASRWTGGFYGYTF TGTGCCAGCAGGTGGACAGGGGGGTTCTATGGCTACACCTTC
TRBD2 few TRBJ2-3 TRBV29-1 CSVTLAGDTQYF TGCAGCGTAACCTTAGCGGGAGATACGCAGTATTTT
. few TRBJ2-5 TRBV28 CASTRRALTLETQYF TGTGCCAGCACCCGGAGAGCATTGACCCTGGAGACCCAGTACTTC
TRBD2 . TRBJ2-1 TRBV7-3 CASSSLSSGSYEQFF TGTGCCAGCAGCTCCCTGAGTAGCGGGAGTTATGAGCAGTTCTTC
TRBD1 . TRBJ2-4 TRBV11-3 CASSLDRGQVIQYF TGTGCCAGCAGCTTAGACAGGGGGCAGGTCATTCAGTACTTC
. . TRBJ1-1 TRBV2 CASKEFTEAFF TGTGCCAGCAAAGAGTTCACTGAAGCTTTCTTT
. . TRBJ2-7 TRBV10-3 CAISEEAGSYEQYF TGTGCCATCAGTGAGGAGGCGGGCTCCTACGAGCAGTACTTC
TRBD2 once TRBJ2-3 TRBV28 CASTAGRVPTQYF TGTGCCAGCACAGCGGGACGGGTTCCTACGCAGTATTTT
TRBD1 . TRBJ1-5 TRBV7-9 CASSFGTGGNQPQHF TGTGCCAGCAGCTTCGGGACAGGGGGGAATCAGCCCCAGCATTTT
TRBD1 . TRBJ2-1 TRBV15 CATSREQGDEQFF TGTGCCACCAGCAGAGAACAGGGGGATGAGCAGTTCTTC
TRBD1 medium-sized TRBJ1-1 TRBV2 CASSIPQGMNTEAFF TGTGCCAGCAGTATACCACAGGGGATGAACACTGAAGCTTTCTTT
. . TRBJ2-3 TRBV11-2 CASSQGDTQYF TGTGCCAGCAGCCAAGGAGATACGCAGTATTTT
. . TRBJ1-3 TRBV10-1 CASSESERAHTSGNTIYF TGCGCCAGCAGTGAGTCGGAGAGGGCTCACACCTCTGGAAACACCATATATTTT
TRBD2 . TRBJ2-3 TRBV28 CASSPVTSGFTDTQYF TGTGCCAGCAGTCCAGTCACTAGCGGTTTCACAGATACGCAGTATTTT
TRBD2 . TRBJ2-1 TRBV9 CASSIRTSGQNNEQFF TGTGCCAGCAGCATTCGGACTAGCGGACAAAACAATGAGCAGTTCTTC
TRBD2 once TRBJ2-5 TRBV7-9 CASSSRLAGQETQYF TGTGCCAGCAGCTCGAGGCTAGCGGGACAAGAGACCCAGTACTTC
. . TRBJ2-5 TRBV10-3 CAISESEGETQYF TGTGCCATCAGTGAGTCGGAGGGTGAGACCCAGTACTTC
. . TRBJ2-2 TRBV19 CASGKRNTGELFF TGTGCCAGTGGAAAAAGGAACACCGGGGAGCTGTTTTTT
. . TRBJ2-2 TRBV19 CASSGGAFTGELFF TGTGCCAGTAGTGGGGGGGCTTTCACCGGGGAGCTGTTTTTT
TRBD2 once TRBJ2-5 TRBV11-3 CASSLRSSGSIETQYF TGTGCCAGCAGCTTACGGTCTAGCGGGAGTATAGAGACCCAGTACTTC
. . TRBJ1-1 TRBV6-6 CASSYSRVNTEAFF TGTGCCAGCAGTTACTCTAGAGTGAACACTGAAGCTTTCTTT
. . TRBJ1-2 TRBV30 CAWRDRVYGYTF TGTGCCTGGAGGGACAGAGTCTATGGCTACACCTTC
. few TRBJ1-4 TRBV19 CASSIFGGTTNEKLFF TGTGCCAGTAGTATCTTTGGGGGGACAACTAATGAAAAACTGTTTTTT
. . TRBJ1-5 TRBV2 CASSKEASGNQPQHF TGTGCCAGCAGCAAAGAAGCTTCAGGCAATCAGCCCCAGCATTTT